What follows are 26 T cell receptor beta chains derived from one specimen sequenced in a study of beta chain features in type 1 diabetes. Whole-study results and caveats: Within each of all four CD4+ subsets, Type 1 diabetes patients had TCRB CDR3s that were moderately but significantly shorter.

Investigators reverse transcribed all isolated RNA, so they sequenced expressed TCRB transcripts. Produced via immunoSEQ multiplex PCR; TCRdb's table is partial and in-frame only. The sample yields 630,000 or so clones, over 13% seen once. Their recognized antigens are unknown. Input material: naive CD4+ T cells from blood. All receptors come from a man aged 18 to 29 with type 1 diabetes.

The chain joins TRBV5-1 to TRBJ2-4; no firm D call. Germline CDR1 reads SGHRS; CDR2 reads YFSETQ. This CDR3 has 14 amino acids. Trimming pared 0 bases from V and 9 bases from J, leaving 13 bases between. CDR3 DNA sequence: TGCGCCAGCAGCTTGGCCGCTGAAAAGAGCATTCAGTACTTC. Amino acid sequence: CASSLAAEKSIQYF.

This clone has a handful of counts. CDR3 in DNA: TGTGCCATCAGCGAACTAGCGGCTCAAGAGACCCAGTACTTC. The encoded protein is CAISELAAQETQYF. The gene calls are TRBV10-3 and TRBJ2-5; 8 bases are shared with TRBD2. Trimming took 6 bases from V and 2 from J; bases not matched to a gene: 5. The CDR3 has 14 amino acids. Germline V gene sequence: CDR1 ENHRY, CDR2 SYGVKD.

This clone appeared a few times. The chain combines TRBV19 with TRBJ2-4; D gene unclear. V was clipped by 4 bases and J by 2 bases, with 9 bases between them. There are 14 residues in the CDR3. Germline loops: CDR1 LNHDA, CDR2 SQIVND (reference sequence). CDR3: CASSTELPKNIQYF. The DNA of the CDR3 is TGTGCCAGTAGTACAGAGTTACCCAAAAACATTCAGTACTTC.

This clone appeared a few times. The V call is TRBV7-3, the J call TRBJ1-5; tentatively, D is TRBD1 (5 bases). From germline, CDR1 is SGHTA and CDR2 FQGTGA. The CDR3 extends over 13 amino acids. The V gene lost 3 bases and the J gene lost 4 bases, with 7 bases spanning the gap. CDR3 DNA sequence: TGTGCCAGCAGCTTTGGGGGAAATCAGCCCCAGCATTTT. Residues: CASSFGGNQPQHF.

This clone was counted a few times. The chain carries TRBV2 and TRBJ2-3; unclear D gene. The germline V gene has CDR1 SNHLY and CDR2 FYNNEI. Trimming stripped 3 bases from V and 3 bases from J, with 10 bases between. CDR3 length equals 14 residues. The CDR3 region has the DNA TGTGCCAGCAGTGATTTGAGGTTAACAGATACGCAGTATTTT. This translates into CASSDLRLTDTQYF.

V and J are TRBV4-2 and TRBJ2-5; D not resolved. The CDR3 totals 13 residues. The V end was cut by 0 bases, the J end by 5 bases, with 7 bases between. Looked up from germline, CDR1 is LGHNA and CDR2 is YNFKEQ. The DNA for the CDR3 is TGTGCCAGCAGCCAAGACTTCGGGGAGACCCAGTACTTC. Amino acid sequence: CASSQDFGETQYF.

This clone has a handful of counts. The chain joins TRBV5-4 to TRBJ2-1; 7 bases align to TRBD1. J was trimmed by 0 bases and V by 7 bases; bases with no gene match: 7. CDR1 and CDR2 (germline): SGHNT, YYREEE (reference sequence). This CDR3 spans 15 amino acids. CDR3 loop: CASRRTGDSYNEQFF. The CDR3 nucleotides read TGTGCCAGCCGACGTACAGGGGACTCCTACAATGAGCAGTTCTTC.

V gene TRBV11-3 combines with J gene TRBJ2-2, with D hard to call. The CDR3 sequence is 12 residues long. Germline assignment: CDR1 SGHNT and CDR2 YENEEA. V gave up 5 bases and J gave up 7 bases, with 8 bases separating them. CDR3 sequence (DNA): TGTGCCAGCAGCCCCCGGAGCGGGGAGCTGTTTTTT. Its protein product is CASSPRSGELFF.

In this sample, this clone turned up a few times. The chain has TRBV14 and TRBJ2-2; D may be TRBD1 or TRBD2 (5 bases each). Germline CDR1 SGHDN, CDR2 FVKESK. This CDR3 region has 14 residues. Trimming shortened V by 2 bases and J by 5 bases, and 9 bases separated the two germline ends. The CDR3 DNA reads TGTGCCAGCAGCCAACGGGGCCGGACCGGGGAGCTGTTTTTT. This gives the protein CASSQRGRTGELFF.

Concerning this clone: At one end the junction does not follow the germline gene, possibly because of a read error. The chain employs TRBV7-7 and TRBJ2-2, with TRBD2 identical over 7 bases. This CDR3 spans 15 amino acids. Per the germline V gene, CDR1 is SSHAT and CDR2 is FNYEAQ (reference sequence). The CDR3 here is CASSPPGRGDRELFF. CDR3 nucleotides: TGTGCTAGCAGCCCCCCAGGACGGGGGGACCGGGAGCTGTTTTTT. Using reference TRBV7-7 and TRBJ2-2 for the parts outside the CDR3, the full variable domain is GAGVSQSPRYKVTKRGQDVTLRCDPISSHATLYWYQQALGQGPEFLTYFNYEAQPDKSGLPSDRFSAERPEGSISTLTIQRTEQRDSAMYRCASSPPGRGDRELFFGEGSRLTVL.

A few counts support this clone. The gene calls are TRBV30 and TRBJ2-7, with 8 bases that match TRBD2. In germline, CDR1 is GTSNPN, CDR2 SVGIG (reference sequence). The V and J ends lost 2 bases and 4 bases, in that order; junction bases with no gene match: 10. The CDR3 is 15 residues long. The CDR3 reads CAWSSPGLAFYEQYF. CDR3 sequence (DNA): TGTGCCTGGAGTTCCCCCGGACTAGCCTTTTACGAGCAGTACTTC.

This chain joins TRBV7-9 and TRBJ2-5, with a tentative D call TRBD2 (6 bases). Deletions cut 5 bases from V and 2 bases from J, with 15 bases between. The CDR3 contains 15 residues. Germline values: CDR1 SEHNR, CDR2 FQNEAQ (reference sequence). CDR3 DNA: TGTGCCAGCAGCCCCTTCCGAGGGACTCAAGAGACCCAGTACTTC. Its protein is CASSPFRGTQETQYF.

This clone was recorded a few times. V is TRBV7-9 and J is TRBJ2-3; 15 bases map to TRBD2. The junction had 15 bases not matched to a gene; V was cut back by 8 bases and J by 3 bases. The CDR3 contains 19 residues. Germline CDR1 is SEHNR and CDR2 is FQNEAQ (reference sequence). CDR3 amino acids: CASYPPGLAGGWSTDTQYF. The CDR3 DNA follows: TGTGCCAGCTACCCTCCGGGACTAGCGGGGGGTTGGAGTACAGATACGCAGTATTTT. Variable domain in full (rest from reference TRBV7-9 and TRBJ2-3): DTGVSQNPRHKITKRGQNVTFRCDPISEHNRLYWYRQTLGQGPEFLTYFQNEAQLEKSRLLSDRFSAERPKGSFSTLEIQRTEQGDSAMYLCASYPPGLAGGWSTDTQYFGPGTRLTVL.

This clone has more than one count but fewer than ten. Here the CDR3 DNA reads TGTGCCAGCAGCCCCCCTCGGGAGAGGAGGTACGAGCAGTACTTC. It specifies CASSPPRERRYEQYF. The V gene is TRBV28, the J gene TRBJ2-7; TRBD2 might be the D (6 bases). CDR1 is MDHEN and CDR2 is SYDVKM in the germline V gene. Trimming removed 6 bases at V and 4 bases at J, with 19 bases between. The CDR3 extends over 15 amino acids.

This clone has just a few counts. This rearrangement joins TRBV14 to TRBJ2-7, with D perhaps being TRBD1 or TRBD2 (5 bases each). Germline V gene data show CDR1 as SGHDN and CDR2 as FVKESK. V lost 1 base, J lost 4 bases, and 14 bases lay in between. This CDR3 comprises 15 residues. The CDR3 loop is CASSQAGAPEYEQYF. The CDR3 nucleotides read TGTGCCAGCAGCCAAGCCGGGGCGCCCGAATACGAGCAGTACTTC.

This chain's CDR3 is CASRELYSGNTIYF. DNA of the CDR3: TGTGCCAGCAGGGAATTATACTCTGGAAACACCATATATTTT. V is TRBV6-5 and J is TRBJ1-3; D not certain. Per germline, CDR1 MNHEY and CDR2 SVGAGI. The ends were cut back, 6 bases at V and 0 bases at J, with 9 bases in the middle. The CDR3 sequence is 14 residues long.

The genes are TRBV27 and TRBJ1-5; D is uncertain. The V end was cut by 0 bases, the J end by 9 bases, with 9 bases between. The germline V gene encodes CDR1 MNHEY and CDR2 SMNVEV (reference sequence). This CDR3 region has 13 residues. The DNA of the CDR3 is TGTGCCAGCAGTTTATCTTCGGTGGGGCCCCAGCATTTT. Translated: CASSLSSVGPQHF.

A few counts support this clone. The rearrangement uses TRBV7-2 and TRBJ1-4; D unclear. Germline values: CDR1 SGHTA, CDR2 FQGNSA. The CDR3 contains 14 residues. V was clipped by 10 bases and J by 3 bases, with 15 bases between them. The CDR3 region is CATAVSAANEKLFF. The CDR3 bases are TGTGCCACCGCCGTCTCTGCAGCTAATGAAAAACTGTTTTTT.

The rearrangement links TRBV30 to TRBJ1-2; perhaps TRBD1 as D (5 bases). V lost 0 bases and J 11 bases, leaving 19 bases between the germline ends. CDR3 length: 14 residues. Germline V gene lookup returns CDR1 GTSNPN and CDR2 SVGIG (reference sequence). Here the CDR3 DNA reads TGTGCCTGGAGTGTAACCGCCGGGGCGGGGAAATACACCTTC. This translates into CAWSVTAGAGKYTF.

V usage is TRBV20-1 and J usage is TRBJ1-1; D remains unclear. Germline CDR1 is DFQATT and CDR2 is SNEGSKA (reference sequence). Deletions cut 7 bases from V and 3 bases from J, with 9 bases between. This CDR3 has 11 amino acids. CDR3 bases: TGCAGTGTCCAGGTTCACACTGAAGCTTTCTTT. Translation: CSVQVHTEAFF.

The genes are TRBV6-6 and TRBJ2-7; the D call may be TRBD1 or TRBD2 (5 bases each). Germline loops: CDR1 MNHNY, CDR2 SVGAGI (reference sequence). V was shortened by 6 bases and J by 3 bases, with 18 bases between the two germline ends. This CDR3 spans 15 amino acids. In DNA form, the CDR3 reads TGTGCCAGCAGAACAGGCACGGGACGGGGCTACGAGCAGTACTTC. Its translation is CASRTGTGRGYEQYF.

The J gene is TRBJ2-5, the V gene TRBV7-9; 9 bases map to TRBD2. Germline V CDR1 and CDR2: SEHNR, FQNEAQ (reference sequence). The CDR3 runs 13 residues. Losses at the gene ends were 3 bases for V and 5 bases for J; bases not matched to a gene: 1. The CDR3 protein is CASSFTSGETQYF. The CDR3 nucleotides read TGTGCCAGCAGCTTTACTAGCGGGGAGACCCAGTACTTC.

This clone came up a few times. The chain links TRBV28 to TRBJ1-1, with 9 bases aligning to TRBD1. This CDR3 region has 15 residues. Unmatched junction bases numbered 7, after V lost 7 bases and J lost 1 base. The germline V gene has CDR1 MDHEN and CDR2 SYDVKM. Here the CDR3 reads CASITGTGQNTEAFF. The CDR3 coding sequence is TGTGCCAGCATCACCGGGACAGGGCAGAACACTGAAGCTTTCTTT.

This clone was detected a few times. The chain links TRBV9 to TRBJ1-3, with TRBD1 matching 7 bases. The germline CDR1 and CDR2 sequences are SGDLS and YYNGEE. There are 15 residues in the CDR3. V shed 5 bases and J 2 bases; nucleotides not matched to a gene: 7. This CDR3 is CASSGGGTAGNTIYF. CDR3 coding DNA: TGTGCCAGCAGTGGGGGAGGGACAGCTGGAAACACCATATATTTT.

In this sample, this clone turned up once. This sequence joins TRBV18 and TRBJ1-1, with D maybe TRBD1 (5 bases). V was pared by 2 bases and J by 9 bases, with 19 bases between. CDR1 and CDR2 from the germline V gene are KGHSH and LQKENI. The CDR3 extends over 15 amino acids. CDR3 protein: CASSPDANGGAQAFF. CDR3 DNA: TGTGCCAGCTCACCAGATGCCAATGGTGGGGCTCAAGCTTTCTTT.

V usage is TRBV7-2 and J usage is TRBJ2-7; D gene unclear. Germline V gives CDR1 SGHTA, CDR2 FQGNSA. There are 14 residues in the CDR3. V lost 3 bases and J 6 bases, leaving 15 bases between the germline ends. The DNA of the CDR3 is TGTGCCAGCAGCTTCTCCGGAGCCCTCGGCGAGCAGTACTTC. Its protein product is CASSFSGALGEQYF.